A single TCR beta chain is shown here with its context. This sample is part of a study of CD8 T cells in Susac syndrome. With random hexamers, reverse transcription was performed on about 0.45 to 1 ug of RNA. Each CDR3 protein gets one entry after TCRdb re-called the immunoSEQ multiplex PCR reads with MiXCR. The sample includes over 120,000 distinct CDR3 sequences, roughly 95% seen only once; the top ten take approximately 0.09%. From germline, CDR1 is MDHEN and CDR2 SYDVKM. V trimming: 5 bases; J trimming: 9 bases; junction bases outside the gene matches: 7. This CDR3 has 14 residues. The clonotype comes from a human donor in good health. The chain is built from TRBV28 and TRBJ2-6; 7 nucleotides match TRBD1. Sequenced sample: CD4+ T cells from PBMCs. As DNA, the CDR3 is TGTGCCAGCAGTGCCACCAGGGGGTTCAACGTCCTGACTTTC. This encodes CASSATRGFNVLTF.